This is a list of T cell receptor beta chains from one sample in a study of CD8 T cells in Susac syndrome. TCRdb re-called the immunoSEQ multiplex PCR reads through MiXCR, storing one row per CDR3 protein. The table shows about 130,000 distinct CDR3 sequences, with nearly 95% occurring only once. The specimen sequenced was CD4+ T cells from PBMCs. These receptors came from a human donor in good health. Each CDR3 is given with its conserved first and last residue. A D gene is named only where the DNA matches it firmly. Rows give clone size only sometimes, using once, few, many, or a class for an expanded clone.

j_call: TRBJ2-1
v_call: TRBV18
d_call: TRBD2
clone_size: NA
cdr3_length: 16
cdr3_nt: TGTGCCAGCTCACCACCACTAGCGGGAGCTAGGAATGAGCAGTTCTTC
cdr3_aa: CASSPPLAGARNEQFF

j_call: TRBJ2-7
v_call: TRBV6-2/TRBV6-3
d_call: NA
clone_size: NA
cdr3_length: 15
cdr3_nt: TGTGCCAGCACTCCTAGGGGGGCTGGCAGATACGAGCAGTACTTC
cdr3_aa: CASTPRGAGRYEQYF

j_call: TRBJ1-4
v_call: TRBV30
d_call: TRBD1
clone_size: NA
cdr3_length: 13
cdr3_nt: TGTGCGACTAACAGGGGAACTAATGAAAAACTGTTTTTT
cdr3_aa: CATNRGTNEKLFF

j_call: TRBJ2-1
v_call: TRBV2
d_call: TRBD1
clone_size: NA
cdr3_length: 15
cdr3_nt: TGTGCCAGCAGTGTGGGACAGGGGGATGCCAATGAGCAGTTCTTC
cdr3_aa: CASSVGQGDANEQFF

j_call: TRBJ2-3
v_call: TRBV28
d_call: NA
clone_size: NA
cdr3_length: 13
cdr3_nt: TGTGCCAGCAGTTCCGGGACTACAGATACGCAGTATTTT
cdr3_aa: CASSSGTTDTQYF

j_call: TRBJ2-7
v_call: TRBV10-3
d_call: NA
clone_size: NA
cdr3_length: 12
cdr3_nt: TGTGCCATCAGTGACGACCGGGACTTCAGGTACTTC
cdr3_aa: CAISDDRDFRYF

j_call: TRBJ2-5
v_call: TRBV7-2
d_call: NA
clone_size: NA
cdr3_length: 14
cdr3_nt: TGTGCCAGCAGCTCCGACAGGTTTGCAGAGACCCAGTACTTC
cdr3_aa: CASSSDRFAETQYF

j_call: TRBJ2-7
v_call: TRBV29-1
d_call: TRBD2
clone_size: NA
cdr3_length: 14
cdr3_nt: TGCAGCGCAGTGACTGGACTAGCGGGAAACGAGCAGTACTTC
cdr3_aa: CSAVTGLAGNEQYF

j_call: TRBJ1-5
v_call: TRBV5-1
d_call: TRBD1
clone_size: once
cdr3_length: 15
cdr3_nt: TGCGCCAGCAGCACCGACGGGACAGGGGCTCAGCCCCAGCATTTT
cdr3_aa: CASSTDGTGAQPQHF

j_call: TRBJ2-7
v_call: TRBV3-1
d_call: TRBD1
clone_size: NA
cdr3_length: 15
cdr3_nt: TGTGCCAGCAGCTCTTCCTTCGGACAGGGATACGAGCAGTACTTC
cdr3_aa: CASSSSFGQGYEQYF

j_call: TRBJ2-7
v_call: TRBV3-1
d_call: NA
clone_size: NA
cdr3_length: 14
cdr3_nt: TGTGCCAGCAGCCAAGTGCCGGAGTCCTACGAGCAGTACTTC
cdr3_aa: CASSQVPESYEQYF

j_call: TRBJ2-5
v_call: TRBV7-2
d_call: TRBD1
clone_size: NA
cdr3_length: 14
cdr3_nt: TGTGCCAGCAGCTCTCCAGGGGGAGCGGAGACCCAGTACTTC
cdr3_aa: CASSSPGGAETQYF

j_call: TRBJ2-1
v_call: TRBV12-3/TRBV12-4
d_call: TRBD2
clone_size: NA
cdr3_length: 19
cdr3_nt: TGTGCCAGCAGCCGGGGACTAGCGGGAGTCCTAAACTCCTACAATGAGCAGTTCTTC
cdr3_aa: CASSRGLAGVLNSYNEQFF

j_call: TRBJ1-2
v_call: TRBV5-8
d_call: TRBD1
clone_size: NA
cdr3_length: 17
cdr3_nt: TGTGCCAGCAGCCTAGGGACAGGACCTGATCGCGTGGGCGGCTACACCTTC
cdr3_aa: CASSLGTGPDRVGGYTF

j_call: TRBJ2-7
v_call: TRBV18
d_call: TRBD1
clone_size: NA
cdr3_length: 16
cdr3_nt: TGTGCCAGCTCACCAACGAGACAGGGGGCGGGATACGAGCAGTACTTC
cdr3_aa: CASSPTRQGAGYEQYF

j_call: TRBJ2-7
v_call: TRBV28
d_call: NA
clone_size: NA
cdr3_length: 12
cdr3_nt: TGTGCCAGCACCACGGGGCTCCACGAGCAGTACTTC
cdr3_aa: CASTTGLHEQYF

j_call: TRBJ2-5
v_call: TRBV15
d_call: NA
clone_size: NA
cdr3_length: 15
cdr3_nt: TGTGCCACCAGCAGAATTCCAGCGGGCTCGAGGACCCAGTACTTC
cdr3_aa: CATSRIPAGSRTQYF

j_call: TRBJ1-1
v_call: TRBV25-1
d_call: TRBD1
clone_size: NA
cdr3_length: 13
cdr3_nt: TGTGCCAGCAGCTACGGACAGGACCCTGAAGCTTTCTTT
cdr3_aa: CASSYGQDPEAFF

j_call: TRBJ1-1
v_call: TRBV3-1
d_call: NA
clone_size: NA
cdr3_length: 14
cdr3_nt: TGTGCCAGCAGCCAAGATCTGTCGAACACTGAAGCTTTCTTT
cdr3_aa: CASSQDLSNTEAFF

j_call: TRBJ1-5
v_call: TRBV28
d_call: TRBD1
clone_size: NA
cdr3_length: 17
cdr3_nt: TGTGCCAGCAGTTTAACAGGACAGGGGAATAGCAATCAGCCCCAGCATTTT
cdr3_aa: CASSLTGQGNSNQPQHF

j_call: TRBJ1-1
v_call: TRBV6-6
d_call: TRBD1
clone_size: NA
cdr3_length: 13
cdr3_nt: TGTGCCAGCAGACGACAGGGGGTCACTGAAGCTTTCTTT
cdr3_aa: CASRRQGVTEAFF

j_call: TRBJ1-5
v_call: TRBV27
d_call: NA
clone_size: NA
cdr3_length: 15
cdr3_nt: TGTGCCAGCAGTTTAGCAGGGGCGAGCAATCAGCCCCAGCATTTT
cdr3_aa: CASSLAGASNQPQHF

j_call: TRBJ1-5
v_call: TRBV2
d_call: TRBD1
clone_size: once
cdr3_length: 14
cdr3_nt: TGTGCCAGCAGCCGCGACAGGGGAGTTCAGCCCCAGCATTTT
cdr3_aa: CASSRDRGVQPQHF

j_call: TRBJ1-2
v_call: TRBV6-2/TRBV6-3
d_call: NA
clone_size: NA
cdr3_length: 15
cdr3_nt: TGTGCCAGCAGTTACTCGGGCAGATCTAGAGGAGGCTACACCTTC
cdr3_aa: CASSYSGRSRGGYTF

j_call: TRBJ2-5
v_call: TRBV19
d_call: NA
clone_size: NA
cdr3_length: 14
cdr3_nt: TGTGCCAGTAGTAAGTCCGGGGTTGGAGAGACCCAGTACTTC
cdr3_aa: CASSKSGVGETQYF

j_call: TRBJ2-3
v_call: TRBV7-9
d_call: NA
clone_size: NA
cdr3_length: 14
cdr3_nt: TGTGCCAGCAGCCCGGGGGCTAGCACAGATACGCAGTATTTT
cdr3_aa: CASSPGASTDTQYF

j_call: TRBJ2-7
v_call: TRBV6-1
d_call: TRBD2
clone_size: NA
cdr3_length: 17
cdr3_nt: TGTGCCAGCAGTCCCAGCGGGAGGAACGTGTTTTCCTACGAGCAGTACTTC
cdr3_aa: CASSPSGRNVFSYEQYF

j_call: TRBJ2-2
v_call: TRBV5-1
d_call: NA
clone_size: NA
cdr3_length: 18
cdr3_nt: TGCGCCAGCAGCCGAACACTTAGACGGGACACCGTTGAAGGGGAGCTGTTTTTT
cdr3_aa: CASSRTLRRDTVEGELFF

j_call: TRBJ2-7
v_call: TRBV19
d_call: NA
clone_size: NA
cdr3_length: 14
cdr3_nt: TGTGCCAGTAGTGTGGGGACCAGCTCCTACGAGCAGTACTTC
cdr3_aa: CASSVGTSSYEQYF

j_call: TRBJ2-7
v_call: TRBV18
d_call: TRBD1
clone_size: NA
cdr3_length: 15
cdr3_nt: TGTGCCAGCTCACCCACCGGGACAGGGTCCCTCGAGCAGTACTTC
cdr3_aa: CASSPTGTGSLEQYF

j_call: TRBJ1-2
v_call: TRBV6-2/TRBV6-3
d_call: TRBD1
clone_size: NA
cdr3_length: 13
cdr3_nt: TGTGCCACCCGACAGGGGGAATTCTATGGCTACACCTTC
cdr3_aa: CATRQGEFYGYTF

j_call: TRBJ2-7
v_call: TRBV7-2
d_call: NA
clone_size: NA
cdr3_length: 10
cdr3_nt: TGTGCCAGGAACTCCTACGAGCAGTACTTC
cdr3_aa: CARNSYEQYF

j_call: TRBJ1-2
v_call: TRBV28
d_call: NA
clone_size: NA
cdr3_length: 18
cdr3_nt: TGTGCCAGCAGTTTATATCCCCCGGTGGAGGGGCTGACCTATGGCTACACCTTC
cdr3_aa: CASSLYPPVEGLTYGYTF

j_call: TRBJ1-2
v_call: TRBV3-1
d_call: NA
clone_size: once
cdr3_length: 13
cdr3_nt: TGTGCCAGCAGCCAAGGACAGCGGTACGGCTACACCTTC
cdr3_aa: CASSQGQRYGYTF

j_call: TRBJ2-3
v_call: TRBV7-9
d_call: NA
clone_size: NA
cdr3_length: 14
cdr3_nt: TGTGCCAGCAGCTGGATGGGTGGCGCAGATACGCAGTATTTT
cdr3_aa: CASSWMGGADTQYF

j_call: TRBJ2-5
v_call: TRBV4-2
d_call: NA
clone_size: NA
cdr3_length: 15
cdr3_nt: TGTGCCAGCAGCCAAGAGAGGCAGGGTCGAGAGACCCAGTACTTC
cdr3_aa: CASSQERQGRETQYF

j_call: TRBJ2-7
v_call: TRBV12-3/TRBV12-4
d_call: NA
clone_size: NA
cdr3_length: 16
cdr3_nt: TGTGCCAGCAGTCCCGCCGTCTCTGGTGGGCTGGGCGAGCAGTACTTC
cdr3_aa: CASSPAVSGGLGEQYF